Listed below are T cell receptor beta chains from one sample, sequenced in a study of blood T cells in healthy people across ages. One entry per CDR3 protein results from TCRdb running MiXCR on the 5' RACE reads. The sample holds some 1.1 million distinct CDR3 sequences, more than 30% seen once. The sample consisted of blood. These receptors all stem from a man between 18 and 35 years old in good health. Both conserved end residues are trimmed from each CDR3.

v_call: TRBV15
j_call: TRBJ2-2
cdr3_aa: ATSREDSGDAGELF

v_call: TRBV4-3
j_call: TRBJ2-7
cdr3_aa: TSSQDPGDSYEQY

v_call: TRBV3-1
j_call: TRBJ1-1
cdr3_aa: ASSQDEAGWRENTEAF

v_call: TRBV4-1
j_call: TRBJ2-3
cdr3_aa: ASSLQGTGGTDTQY

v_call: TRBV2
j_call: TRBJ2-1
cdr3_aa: ASSESPYNEQF

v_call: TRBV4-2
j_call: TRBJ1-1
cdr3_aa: ASSRPGQGGAF

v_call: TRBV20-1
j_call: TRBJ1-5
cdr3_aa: SARATGVQPQH

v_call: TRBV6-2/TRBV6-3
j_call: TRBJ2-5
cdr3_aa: ASSYNRVNQETQY

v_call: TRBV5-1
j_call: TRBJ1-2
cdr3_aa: ASRVTGYGYT

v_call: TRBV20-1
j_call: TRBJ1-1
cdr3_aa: SSGAGNVITEAF

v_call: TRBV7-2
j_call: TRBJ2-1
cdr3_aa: ASSLVSASAQF

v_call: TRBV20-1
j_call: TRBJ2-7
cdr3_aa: SARDMAGSGYEQY

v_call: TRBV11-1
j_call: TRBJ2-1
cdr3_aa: ASSLAVKNEQF

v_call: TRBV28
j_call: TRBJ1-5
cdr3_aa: ASRVHGSNQPQH

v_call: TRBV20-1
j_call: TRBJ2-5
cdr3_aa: SARARGQETQY